The source of this TCR beta chain is a study of T-cell reconstitution after alpha-beta-depleted transplantation in children. Library preparation (for TCRbeta) was performed with unique molecular identifiers. TCRdb ran MiXCR on the PCR reads and lists one entry per CDR3 protein. The repertoire includes hundreds of thousands of distinct CDR3 sequences, roughly 13% of them detected once, and 0.75% to 0.85% sits in the top ten. Overall study findings and caveats: When one year had passed after transplant, most T-cell counts and diversity came from newly produced T cells.

With respect to this clonotype: No antigen is known for it.

Sequenced here: PBMCs, sampled before TCRalphabeta/CD19-depleted stem cell transplant. The receptor comes from a girl aged 2 to 10 with congenital amegakaryocytic thrombocytopenia, due to receive a stem cell transplant.

CDR3 sequence reads: CSATSGRGNEQFF. The DNA of the CDR3 is TGCAGTGCAACTAGCGGGAGAGGTAATGAGCAGTTCTTC. The V and J genes are TRBV20-1 and TRBJ2-1; 11 bases are a match to TRBD2. This CDR3 region has 13 residues. Trimming removed 6 bases from V and 7 bases from J; junction bases left unmatched: 5. Germline assignment: CDR1 DFQATT and CDR2 SNEGSKA (reference sequence).